The 29 T cell receptor beta chains below come from one sample, sequenced in a study of T cell responses to AZD1222 COVID-19 vaccine. Libraries were prepared by immunoSEQ multiplex PCR; TCRdb keeps only in-frame clonotypes and omits some of them. The table records under 200,000 clones, around nine tenths of them present only once. Sample: peripheral blood, taken 28 days after the second dose of the MenACWY control vaccine. The receptor source for this set is an adult who received the MenACWY meningococcal vaccine as a control.

This clone came up once. CDR3 DNA: TGCGCCAGCAGCCTTCGTGGGGGATTGGGAGAGACCCAGTACTTC. Its translation: CASSLRGGLGETQYF. The V and J genes are TRBV5-1 and TRBJ2-5; D possibly uses TRBD1 or TRBD2 (5 bases each). Germline CDR1 SGHRS, CDR2 YFSETQ. This CDR3 is 15 amino acids long. With 4 bases removed from V and 4 bases from J, the gap between germline ends came to 17 bases.

In DNA form, the CDR3 reads TGTGCCAGCTCACCAGGAGCGGGAACCTACAATGAGCAGTTCTTC. Translation gives CASSPGAGTYNEQFF. The V gene is TRBV18, the J gene TRBJ2-1; 7 nucleotides align to TRBD2. The CDR3 has 15 amino acids. J lost 2 bases, V lost 2 bases, and 3 bases had no gene match. Per germline, CDR1 KGHSH and CDR2 LQKENI.

The V call is TRBV4-3, the J call TRBJ1-4; D is perhaps TRBD1 (5 bases). Between the trimmed V and J ends, which lost 3 bases and 6 bases, there was a span of 14 bases. The germline gives CDR1 LGHNA, CDR2 YSLEER. CDR3 length: 15 amino acids. CDR3 bases: TGCGCCAGCAGCCAGGAGTGGGGGACTGATGAAAAACTGTTTTTT. This sequence encodes CASSQEWGTDEKLFF.

This sequence joins TRBV5-1 and TRBJ2-1; 8 positions match TRBD2. Trimming took 0 bases from V and 7 from J; bases not matched to a gene: 9. The CDR3 contains 16 residues. CDR1 and CDR2 from the germline V gene are SGHRS and YFSETQ. The CDR3 coding sequence is TGCGCCAGCAGCTTGGATCGAGCGGGAGTGGAAAATGAGCAGTTCTTC. It codes for CASSLDRAGVENEQFF.

J is TRBJ1-3 and V is TRBV7-2; TRBD1 matches at 8 bases. The CDR3 is 15 amino acids. With V trimmed by 5 bases and J by 4 bases, 7 bases remained unmatched. CDR1 is SGHTA, CDR2 FQGNSA, per germline. CDR3 sequence reads: CASSVTGVGGNTIYF. The CDR3 region has the DNA TGTGCCAGCAGCGTGACAGGGGTTGGAGGAAACACCATATATTTT.

This clone was seen just once. This chain connects TRBV9 to TRBJ1-5; TRBD1 might be the D (6 bases). The CDR3 is 17 residues long. Trimming took off 6 bases at V and 1 base at J, with 20 bases between the two ends. In germline, CDR1 is SGDLS, CDR2 YYNGEE. The chain's CDR3 is CASILAGGPKSNQPQHF. CDR3 DNA sequence: TGTGCCAGCATTCTGGCTGGGGGCCCAAAAAGCAATCAGCCCCAGCATTTT.

The gene calls are TRBV27 and TRBJ2-1; 14 nucleotides match TRBD2. This CDR3 has 15 amino acids. The germline V gene has CDR1 MNHEY and CDR2 SMNVEV (reference sequence). V trimming: 2 bases; J trimming: 10 bases; junction bases outside the gene matches: 4. As DNA, the CDR3 is TGTGCCAGCAGTTTAGGGACTAGCGGGAGTGAAGAGCAGTTCTTC. As protein: CASSLGTSGSEEQFF.

This clone was observed a single time. The CDR3 sequence is CSVALLAGVQETQYF. The CDR3 bases are TGCAGCGTTGCCTTACTAGCGGGAGTGCAAGAGACCCAGTACTTC. The rearrangement uses TRBV29-1 and TRBJ2-5; TRBD2 agrees at 11 bases. The CDR3 spans 15 residues. The trim removed 4 bases at V and 2 bases at J, leaving 6 bases unmatched. CDR1 is SQVTM, CDR2 ANQGSEA, per germline.

This chain links TRBV6-5 with TRBJ2-5; 9 nucleotides agree with TRBD1. With V trimmed by 6 bases and J by 5 bases, 7 bases remained unmatched. The CDR3 length is 14 residues. Germline CDR1 MNHEY, CDR2 SVGAGI. The CDR3 DNA sequence: TGTGCCAGCAGCAGGGACAGGGCGGGGGAGACCCAGTACTTC. Protein product: CASSRDRAGETQYF.

The rearrangement links TRBV28 to TRBJ2-1; 9 bases align to TRBD2. The V segment lost 2 bases and the J segment 2 bases; nucleotides outside the gene matches: 7. Germline assignment: CDR1 MDHEN and CDR2 SYDVKM. The CDR3 is 17 amino acids. The CDR3 reads CASSLRRGRATYNEQFF. The CDR3 bases are TGTGCCAGCAGTTTACGGCGCGGGAGGGCGACCTACAATGAGCAGTTCTTC.

The V call is TRBV20-1, the J call TRBJ1-4; D gene uncertain. Germline assignment: CDR1 DFQATT and CDR2 SNEGSKA (reference sequence). CDR3 length equals 12 residues. The ends were cut back, 3 bases at V and 8 bases at J, with 10 bases in the middle. CDR3 residues: CSASRTKEKLFF. The CDR3 nucleotides are TGCAGTGCTAGTCGAACCAAAGAAAAACTGTTTTTT.

The genes are TRBV5-6 and TRBJ1-5; D gene ambiguous. Germline CDR1 SGHDT, CDR2 YYEEEE. The CDR3 is made up of 12 amino acids. V was shortened by 4 bases and J by 5 bases, with 7 bases between the two germline ends. This CDR3 is CASSASDQPQHF. CDR3 nucleotide sequence: TGTGCCAGCAGCGCCAGCGATCAGCCCCAGCATTTT.

V and J are TRBV7-8 and TRBJ2-3; D gene ambiguous. Germline V gives CDR1 SGHVS, CDR2 FQNEAQ. Trimming took off 5 bases at V and 2 bases at J, with 11 bases between the two ends. The CDR3 runs 14 residues. CDR3 DNA sequence: TGTGCCAGCAGCACCGGGCCGGACACAGATACGCAGTATTTT. Its translation: CASSTGPDTDTQYF.

The DNA for the CDR3 is TGTGCCAGCAGCCGACGATCCCCCTACGAGCAGTACTTC. It is translated as CASSRRSPYEQYF. V gene TRBV7-9 combines with J gene TRBJ2-7; D not certain. Germline V CDR1 and CDR2: SEHNR, FQNEAQ (reference sequence). The CDR3 extends over 13 amino acids. The V gene lost 5 bases and the J gene lost 2 bases, with 10 bases spanning the gap.

V usage is TRBV7-9 and J usage is TRBJ1-4; a weak D match, TRBD1 (5 bases). V shed 5 bases and J shed 3 bases, with 13 bases lying between them. Germline CDR1 and CDR2: SEHNR and FQNEAQ (reference sequence). The CDR3 length is 15 residues. Here the CDR3 DNA reads TGTGCCAGCAGCCCCTTCGGGGGGTCTAATGAAAAACTGTTTTTT. Translation: CASSPFGGSNEKLFF.

The J gene is TRBJ1-5, the V gene TRBV24-1; D perhaps matches TRBD1 (5 bases). Germline lookup yields CDR1 KGHDR and CDR2 SFDVKD. Trimming cost V 8 bases and J 0 bases, with 10 bases left between them. The CDR3 loop spans 14 amino acids. DNA of the CDR3: TGTGCCACCACTCCAGGGAATAGCAATCAGCCCCAGCATTTT. This sequence encodes CATTPGNSNQPQHF.

The genes are TRBV9 and TRBJ1-5, with D unresolved. The CDR3 runs 14 residues. Trimming shortened V by 3 bases and J by 4 bases, and 11 bases separated the two germline ends. Germline CDR1 SGDLS, CDR2 YYNGEE. CDR3 in DNA: TGTGCCAGCAGCGCGTCCCCGGGGAATCAGCCCCAGCATTTT. Translating gives CASSASPGNQPQHF.

The J gene is TRBJ1-2, the V gene TRBV2; D is unresolved. The CDR3 has 13 amino acids. The germline V and J ends were trimmed by 4 bases and 2 bases, with 8 bases remaining between them. In germline, CDR1 is SNHLY, CDR2 FYNNEI. CDR3: CASSVTSNYGYTF. The CDR3 nucleotides read TGTGCCAGCAGTGTGACCAGCAACTATGGCTACACCTTC.

V and J are TRBV9 and TRBJ1-6; tentatively, D is TRBD1 (6 bases). From germline, CDR1 is SGDLS and CDR2 YYNGEE. CDR3 length: 15 amino acids. V was shortened by 3 bases and J by 6 bases, with 13 bases between the two germline ends. In DNA form, the CDR3 reads TGTGCCAGCAGCGCCACGACAGGCCCTAATTCACCCCTCCACTTT. Protein: CASSATTGPNSPLHF.

This clone appeared a single time. The chain links TRBV7-2 to TRBJ1-1, with 7 bases fitting TRBD1. The V gene end was trimmed by 5 bases and the J gene end by 4 bases; junction bases not matched to a gene: 7. Looked up from germline, CDR1 is SGHTA and CDR2 is FQGNSA. This CDR3 is built from 14 residues. CDR3 in DNA: TGTGCCAGCAGCGTGCAGACAGGGATCACTGAAGCTTTCTTT. It codes for CASSVQTGITEAFF.

This chain uses TRBV28 with TRBJ2-7; D may be TRBD1 (5 bases). CDR3 size: 15 residues. The germline V and J ends were trimmed by 7 bases and 2 bases, with 18 bases remaining between them. Per the germline V gene, CDR1 is MDHEN and CDR2 is SYDVKM. The CDR3 reads CASNLDIPAAYEQYF. The CDR3 region has the DNA TGTGCCAGCAACTTGGACATTCCGGCCGCCTACGAGCAGTACTTC.

The genes are TRBV10-3 and TRBJ2-1, with 8 bases lining up with TRBD2. This CDR3 contains 14 residues. The junction had 14 bases not matched to a gene; V was cut back by 9 bases and J by 10 bases. Germline values: CDR1 ENHRY, CDR2 SYGVKD. This CDR3 reads CAISLSGGEGEQFF. CDR3 nucleotide sequence: TGTGCCATTTCTCTCTCGGGGGGGGAGGGCGAGCAGTTCTTC.

The V and J genes are TRBV5-1 and TRBJ2-2, with D perhaps matching TRBD1 or TRBD2 (5 bases each). This CDR3 contains 13 residues. Germline V CDR1 and CDR2: SGHRS, YFSETQ. V was pared by 4 bases and J by 9 bases, with 13 bases between. The CDR3 sequence is CASSRDGPRELFF. CDR3 in DNA: TGCGCCAGCAGCAGGGACGGACCTCGGGAGCTGTTTTTT.

As DNA, the CDR3 is TGTGCCAGCAGCTTAAGTCCGTTGGCTAGCGGAGACATACTACGTGAGCAGTTCTTC. It yields the protein CASSLSPLASGDILREQFF. The chain links TRBV7-3 to TRBJ2-1, with 7 bases lining up with TRBD2. The CDR3 is 19 amino acids. V lost 1 base to trimming and J lost 9 bases; unmatched junction nucleotides: 21. Germline V CDR1 and CDR2: SGHTA, FQGTGA.

This clone came up once. The V and J genes are TRBV7-2 and TRBJ1-5; D may be TRBD1 (5 bases). The CDR3 length is 15 residues. Germline loops: CDR1 SGHTA, CDR2 FQGNSA. V was shortened by 0 bases and J by 0 bases, with 6 bases between the two germline ends. CDR3 amino acids: CASSLAGHSNQPQHF. The CDR3 coding sequence is TGTGCCAGCAGCTTAGCAGGACATAGCAATCAGCCCCAGCATTTT.

This chain joins TRBV4-3 and TRBJ1-6, with a tentative D call TRBD1 (5 bases). V lost 4 bases to trimming and J lost 5 bases, with 12 bases between them. In germline, CDR1 is LGHNA, CDR2 YSLEER. The CDR3 is 15 amino acids. This CDR3 reads CASSRDHVNNSPLHF. Written as DNA, the CDR3 is TGCGCCAGCAGCCGGGACCACGTAAATAATTCACCCCTCCACTTT.

The genes are TRBV19 and TRBJ2-7, with 10 bases that match TRBD2. There are 17 residues in the CDR3. Germline CDR1 is LNHDA and CDR2 is SQIVND (reference sequence). Losses at the gene ends were 5 bases for V and 3 bases for J; bases not matched to a gene: 13. CDR3 sequence: CASSVSFWPSGSYEQYF. CDR3 in DNA: TGTGCCAGTAGTGTGTCCTTTTGGCCTAGCGGGAGCTACGAGCAGTACTTC.

The V call is TRBV10-3, the J call TRBJ2-7; 7 bases line up with TRBD2. CDR3 length: 15 amino acids. Germline values: CDR1 ENHRY, CDR2 SYGVKD. The V segment lost 6 bases and the J segment 2 bases; nucleotides outside the gene matches: 10. The CDR3 is CAIRDASGSPYEQYF. The DNA for the CDR3 is TGTGCCATCAGAGACGCTAGCGGCTCTCCCTACGAGCAGTACTTC.

The V gene is TRBV3-1 (or the pseudogene TRBV3-2), the J gene TRBJ2-7; D remains unclear. The CDR3 has 12 amino acids. Trimming shortened V by 1 base and J by 7 bases, and 8 bases separated the two germline ends. Germline-derived CDR1 and CDR2 are LGHDT and YNNKEL (reference sequence). CDR3 loop: CASSQVDGEQYF. CDR3 sequence (DNA): TGTGCCAGCAGCCAAGTGGACGGTGAGCAGTACTTC.